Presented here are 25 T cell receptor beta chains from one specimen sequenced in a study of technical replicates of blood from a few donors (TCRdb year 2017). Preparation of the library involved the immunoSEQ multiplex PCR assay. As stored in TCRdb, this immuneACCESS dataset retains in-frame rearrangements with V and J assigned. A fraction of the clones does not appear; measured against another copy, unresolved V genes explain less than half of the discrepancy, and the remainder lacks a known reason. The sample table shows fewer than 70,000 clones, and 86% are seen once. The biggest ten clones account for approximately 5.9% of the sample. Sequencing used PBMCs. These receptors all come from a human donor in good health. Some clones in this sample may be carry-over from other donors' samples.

The CDR3 reads CASSGAGRSYEQYF. The CDR3, as DNA: TGTGCCAGCAGCGGAGCGGGGCGCTCCTACGAGCAGTACTTC. The chain has TRBV5-4 and TRBJ2-7; TRBD2 matches 7 bases. In germline, CDR1 is SGHNT, CDR2 YYREEE (reference sequence). The V gene end was trimmed by 4 bases and the J gene end by 0 bases; junction bases not matched to a gene: 4. This CDR3 contains 14 residues.

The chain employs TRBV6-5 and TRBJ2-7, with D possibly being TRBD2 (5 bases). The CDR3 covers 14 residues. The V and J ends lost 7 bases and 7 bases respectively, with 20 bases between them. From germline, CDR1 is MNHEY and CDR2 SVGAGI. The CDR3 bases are TGTGCCAGCATGAAATTACGGGGAGTGGGGGAGCAGTACTTC. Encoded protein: CASMKLRGVGEQYF.

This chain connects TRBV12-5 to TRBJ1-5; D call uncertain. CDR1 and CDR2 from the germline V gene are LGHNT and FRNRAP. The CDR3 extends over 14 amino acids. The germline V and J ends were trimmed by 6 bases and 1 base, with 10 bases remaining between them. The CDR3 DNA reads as TGTGCTAGTGGGTCCGAGGTGAGCAATCAGCCCCAGCATTTT. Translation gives CASGSEVSNQPQHF.

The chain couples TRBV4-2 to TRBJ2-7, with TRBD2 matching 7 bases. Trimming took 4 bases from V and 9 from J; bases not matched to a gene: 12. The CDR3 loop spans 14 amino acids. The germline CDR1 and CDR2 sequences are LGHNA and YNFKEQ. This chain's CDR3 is CASSPTLGERGQYF. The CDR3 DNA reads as TGTGCCAGCAGCCCTACACTGGGCGAGCGGGGGCAGTACTTC.

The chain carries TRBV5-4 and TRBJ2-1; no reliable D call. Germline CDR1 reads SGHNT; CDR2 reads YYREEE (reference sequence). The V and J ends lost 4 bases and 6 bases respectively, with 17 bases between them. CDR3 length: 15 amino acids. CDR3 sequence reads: CASSPNQWSFNEQFF. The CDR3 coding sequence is TGTGCCAGCAGCCCCAACCAGTGGTCTTTCAATGAGCAGTTCTTC. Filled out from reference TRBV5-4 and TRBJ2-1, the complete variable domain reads ETGVTQSPTHLIKTRGQQVTLRCSSQSGHNTVSWYQQALGQGPQFIFQYYREEENGRGNFPPRFSGLQFPNYSSELNVNALELDDSALYLCASSPNQWSFNEQFFGPGTRLTVL.

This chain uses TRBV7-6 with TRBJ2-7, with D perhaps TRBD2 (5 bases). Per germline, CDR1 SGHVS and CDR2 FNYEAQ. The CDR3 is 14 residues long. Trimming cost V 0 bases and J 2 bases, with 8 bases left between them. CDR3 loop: CASSLAIGAYEQYF. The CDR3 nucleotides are TGTGCCAGCAGCTTAGCTATCGGGGCCTACGAGCAGTACTTC.

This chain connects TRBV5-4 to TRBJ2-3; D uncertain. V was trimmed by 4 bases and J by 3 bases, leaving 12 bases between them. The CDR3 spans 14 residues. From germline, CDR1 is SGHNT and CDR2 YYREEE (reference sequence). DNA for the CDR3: TGTGCCAGCAGCCTTCGTGCTAGGACAGATACGCAGTATTTT. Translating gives CASSLRARTDTQYF.

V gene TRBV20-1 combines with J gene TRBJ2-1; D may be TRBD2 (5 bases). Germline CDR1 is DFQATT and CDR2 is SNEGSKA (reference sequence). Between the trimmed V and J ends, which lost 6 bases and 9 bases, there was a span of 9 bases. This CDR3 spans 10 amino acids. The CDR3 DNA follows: TGCAGTGCCAGAAGCGGTGAGCAGTTCTTC. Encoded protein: CSARSGEQFF.

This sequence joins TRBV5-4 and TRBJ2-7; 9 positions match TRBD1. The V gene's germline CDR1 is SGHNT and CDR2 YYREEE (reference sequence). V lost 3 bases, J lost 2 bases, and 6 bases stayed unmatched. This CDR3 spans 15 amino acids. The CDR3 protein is CASSSGTGRTYEQYF. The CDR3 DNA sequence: TGTGCCAGCAGCTCAGGGACAGGGAGAACCTACGAGCAGTACTTC.

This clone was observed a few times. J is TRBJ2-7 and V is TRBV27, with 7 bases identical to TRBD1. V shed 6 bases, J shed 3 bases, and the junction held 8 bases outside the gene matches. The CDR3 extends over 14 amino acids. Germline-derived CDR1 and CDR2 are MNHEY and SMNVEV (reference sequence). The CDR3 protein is CASSRGQVHYEQYF. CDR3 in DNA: TGTGCCAGCAGCCGCGGACAGGTACACTACGAGCAGTACTTC.

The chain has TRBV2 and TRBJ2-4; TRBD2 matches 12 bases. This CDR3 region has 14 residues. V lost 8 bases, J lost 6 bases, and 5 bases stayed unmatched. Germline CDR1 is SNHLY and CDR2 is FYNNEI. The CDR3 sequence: CASGLAGGINIQYF. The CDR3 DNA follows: TGTGCCAGCGGTCTAGCGGGGGGGATAAACATTCAGTACTTC.

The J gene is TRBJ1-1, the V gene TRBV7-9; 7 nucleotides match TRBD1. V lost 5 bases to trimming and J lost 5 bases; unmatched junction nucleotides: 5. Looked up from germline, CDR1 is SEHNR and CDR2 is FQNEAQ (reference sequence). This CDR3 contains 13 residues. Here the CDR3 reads CASSATGLTEAFF. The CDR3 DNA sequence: TGTGCCAGCAGCGCGACAGGGCTTACTGAAGCTTTCTTT.

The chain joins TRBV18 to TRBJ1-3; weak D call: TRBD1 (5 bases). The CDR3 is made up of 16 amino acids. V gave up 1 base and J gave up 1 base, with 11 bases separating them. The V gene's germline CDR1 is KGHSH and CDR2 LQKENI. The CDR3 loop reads CASSPLEGLSGNTIYF. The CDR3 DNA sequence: TGTGCCAGCTCACCACTGGAGGGGCTGTCTGGAAACACCATATATTTT.

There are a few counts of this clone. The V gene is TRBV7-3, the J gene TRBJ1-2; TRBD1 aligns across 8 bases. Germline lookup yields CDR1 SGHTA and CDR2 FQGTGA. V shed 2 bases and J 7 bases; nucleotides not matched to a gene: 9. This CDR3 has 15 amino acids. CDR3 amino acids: CASSLGQGADGGYTF. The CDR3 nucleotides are TGTGCCAGCAGCTTAGGGCAGGGGGCTGACGGTGGCTACACCTTC.

CDR3 protein: CASSLGNTIYF. CDR3 nucleotides: TGTGCCAGCAGTCTAGGAAACACCATATATTTT. V usage is TRBV9 and J usage is TRBJ1-3; D gene ambiguous. This CDR3 has 11 amino acids. The germline gives CDR1 SGDLS, CDR2 YYNGEE. V dropped 5 bases and J dropped 4 bases, with 4 bases sitting between them.

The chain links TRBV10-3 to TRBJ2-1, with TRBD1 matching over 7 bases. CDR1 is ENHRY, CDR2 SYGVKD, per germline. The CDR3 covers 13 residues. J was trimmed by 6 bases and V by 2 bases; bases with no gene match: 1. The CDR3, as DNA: TGTGCCATCAGTGAGCGGACAGGCAATGAGCAGTTCTTC. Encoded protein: CAISERTGNEQFF.

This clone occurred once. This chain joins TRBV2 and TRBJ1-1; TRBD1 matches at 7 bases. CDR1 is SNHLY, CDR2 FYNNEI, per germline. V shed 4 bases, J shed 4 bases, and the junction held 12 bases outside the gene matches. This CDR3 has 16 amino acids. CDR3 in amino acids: CASSVQGVVSSTEAFF. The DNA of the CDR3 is TGTGCCAGCAGTGTTCAGGGGGTGGTTAGTAGCACTGAAGCTTTCTTT. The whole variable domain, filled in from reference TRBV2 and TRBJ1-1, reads EPEVTQTPSHQVTQMGQEVILRCVPISNHLYFYWYRQILGQKVEFLVSFYNNEISEKSEIFDDQFSVERPDGSNFTLKIRSTKLEDSAMYFCASSVQGVVSSTEAFFGQGTRLTVV.

The CDR3 loop reads CAPRGGADEAFF. DNA for the CDR3: TGTGCTCCCCGCGGAGGGGCGGACGAAGCTTTCTTT. The chain carries TRBV11-2 and TRBJ1-1, with a possible D match to TRBD1 (5 bases). The CDR3 runs 12 residues. Germline-derived CDR1 and CDR2 are SGHAT and FQNNGV.

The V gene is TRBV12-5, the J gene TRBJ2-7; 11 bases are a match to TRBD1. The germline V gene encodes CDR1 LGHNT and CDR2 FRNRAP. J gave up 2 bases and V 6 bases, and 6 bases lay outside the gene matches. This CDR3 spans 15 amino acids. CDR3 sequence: CASGRWGQGAYEQYF. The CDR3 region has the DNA TGTGCTAGTGGGCGGTGGGGACAGGGGGCCTACGAGCAGTACTTC.

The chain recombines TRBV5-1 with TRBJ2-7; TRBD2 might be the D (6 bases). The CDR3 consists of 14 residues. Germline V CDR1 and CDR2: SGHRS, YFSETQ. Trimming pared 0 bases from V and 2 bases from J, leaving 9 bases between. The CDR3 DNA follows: TGCGCCAGCAGCTTGGTTAGCGGAACCTACGAGCAGTACTTC. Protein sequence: CASSLVSGTYEQYF. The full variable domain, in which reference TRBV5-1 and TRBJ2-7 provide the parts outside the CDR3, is KAGVTQTPRYLIKTRGQQVTLSCSPISGHRSVSWYQQTPGQGLQFLFEYFSETQRNKGNFPGRFSGRQFSNSRSEMNVSTLELGDSALYLCASSLVSGTYEQYFGPGTRLTVT.

The CDR3 DNA reads TGCGCCAGCAGCCGCGAGGGCGGTATAGTCGTCTATGGCTACACCTTC. This translates into CASSREGGIVVYGYTF. V is TRBV4-1 and J is TRBJ1-2, with unresolved D. The V end was cut by 4 bases, the J end by 4 bases, with 19 bases between. Germline CDR1 is MGHRA and CDR2 is YSYEKL. The CDR3 sequence is 16 residues long.

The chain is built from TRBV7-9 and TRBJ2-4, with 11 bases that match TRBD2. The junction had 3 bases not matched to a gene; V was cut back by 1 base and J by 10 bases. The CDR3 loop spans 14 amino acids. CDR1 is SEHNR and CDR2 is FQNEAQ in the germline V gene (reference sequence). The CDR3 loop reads CASSLEVAGGIQYF. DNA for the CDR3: TGTGCCAGCAGCTTAGAGGTAGCGGGGGGGATTCAGTACTTC.

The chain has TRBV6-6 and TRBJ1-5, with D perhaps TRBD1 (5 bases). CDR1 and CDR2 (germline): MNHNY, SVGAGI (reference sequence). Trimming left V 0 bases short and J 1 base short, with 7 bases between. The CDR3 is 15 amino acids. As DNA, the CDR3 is TGTGCCAGCAGTTACTCGAGACAGAGCAATCAGCCCCAGCATTTT. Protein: CASSYSRQSNQPQHF.

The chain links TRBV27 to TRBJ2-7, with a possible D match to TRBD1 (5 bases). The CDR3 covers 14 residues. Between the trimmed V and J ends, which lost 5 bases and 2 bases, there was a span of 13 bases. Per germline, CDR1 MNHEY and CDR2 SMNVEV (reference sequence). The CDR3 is CASSATVPAYEQYF. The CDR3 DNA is TGTGCCAGCAGTGCGACAGTACCGGCCTACGAGCAGTACTTC.

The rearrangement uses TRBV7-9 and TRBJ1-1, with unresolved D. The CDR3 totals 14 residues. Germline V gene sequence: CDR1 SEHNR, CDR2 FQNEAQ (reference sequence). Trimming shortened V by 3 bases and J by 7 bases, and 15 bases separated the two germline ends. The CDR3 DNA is TGTGCCAGCAGCTTCCTACAGACTACGGGTGAAGCTTTCTTT. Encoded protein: CASSFLQTTGEAFF.